This T cell receptor beta chain originates from a study of blood T cell repertoires in COVID-19. Turning to the study itself: Samples taken during acute and convalescent COVID-19 were collected in the United States, Italy and Spain. Sources were T cells, B-cell-depleted T cells, or PBMCs; the material itself was cDNA or gDNA.

The germline gives CDR1 MNHEY, CDR2 SVGAGI. The trim removed 0 bases at V and 7 bases at J, leaving 9 bases unmatched. The CDR3 contains 16 residues. Profiled with immunoSEQ multiplex PCR; TCRdb holds only in-frame clones, not every one. Counted here are 150,000 to 200,000 clones, 65% to 85% occurring once; the ten biggest clones make up under 3%. The specimen sequenced was peripheral blood. This TCR came from a human donor with acute or convalescent COVID-19. The donor label of this sample is uncertain. The V and J genes are TRBV6-5 and TRBJ1-1; 9 nucleotides line up with TRBD1. CDR3 loop: CASSYSKVGTGYEAFF. The DNA of the CDR3 is TGTGCCAGCAGTTACTCGAAGGTGGGGACAGGGTATGAAGCTTTCTTT.